This entry describes one T cell receptor (beta chain). Deletions cut 5 bases from V and 9 bases from J, with 11 bases between. The CDR3 spans 13 residues. TCRdb's copy holds only in-frame clones and misses some; the assay was immunoSEQ multiplex PCR. The sample has tens of thousands of clones; about nine tenths are singletons. The data were taken from a study of blood T cell repertoires in COVID-19. This receptor was identified in a human donor in a cohort sampled during active COVID-19. The chain carries TRBV12-3 or TRBV12-4 and TRBJ1-6; no clear D. The sequencing input was peripheral blood. In DNA form, the CDR3 reads TGTGCCAGCAGTCCGGAGTTCGTTTCACCCCTCCACTTT. Translation: CASSPEFVSPLHF.